Listed below are T cell receptor beta chains from one sample, sequenced in a study of beta chain features in type 1 diabetes. Only in-frame clones appear in the TCRdb table, and some are missing; sequencing was by immunoSEQ multiplex PCR. Of about 220,000 clones listed, approximately 11% were seen once; the top ten hold 1% to 1.5%. The sample consisted of central memory CD4+ T cells from blood. These receptors originate from a man aged 18 to 35 in good health. Both conserved end residues are part of each CDR3. Each record gives: J gene, D gene, clone size, V gene, CDR3 DNA, CDR3 protein. A D gene is named only where the DNA matches it firmly. The size entry is marked missing in some rows and otherwise reads once, few, many or a size class.

TRBJ2-7 - - TRBV7-9 TGTGCCAGCAGCTTTGGTAATGGGGCTGCGGAGGAGCAGTACTTC CASSFGNGAAEEQYF
TRBJ2-4 TRBD2 few TRBV6-1 TGTGCCAGCAGTGAAGCAAGCGCGGGAGGGGTCAGGGGAAACATTCAGTACTTC CASSEASAGGVRGNIQYF
TRBJ2-1 - many TRBV2 TGTGCCAGCAGTGTCCAGCGGTCCTACAATGAGCAGTTCTTC CASSVQRSYNEQFF
TRBJ2-7 - few TRBV18 TGTGCCAGCTCACCATTGGCAGGCGATCTTTACGAGCAGTACTTC CASSPLAGDLYEQYF
TRBJ2-3 - few TRBV10-1 TGCGCCAGCAGTGAGTCCCCACCCGCCGAAAATACGCAGTATTTT CASSESPPAENTQYF
TRBJ2-5 - - TRBV11-2 TGTGCCAGCCGCTCCGGGGAGACCCAGTACTTC CASRSGETQYF
TRBJ2-5 - few TRBV10-3 TGTGCCATCAGTGATGTTATGGAGACCCAGTACTTC CAISDVMETQYF
TRBJ2-7 TRBD2 - TRBV29-1 TGCAGCGTCTCCAGCGGGAGTCCTTTCTACGAGCAGTACTTC CSVSSGSPFYEQYF
TRBJ1-4 TRBD1 - TRBV28 TGTGCCAGCAGTTCCAGGACAGGGGATAATGAAAAACTGTTTTTT CASSSRTGDNEKLFF
TRBJ2-1 - few TRBV18 TGTGCCAGCTCACCACCGGGGACGTCCCCCGGAATATGGGGTGAGCAGTTCTTC CASSPPGTSPGIWGEQFF
TRBJ2-7 TRBD2 - TRBV6-5 TGTGCCAGCAGTCCTAGCGGGAGGAGCGAGCAGTACTTC CASSPSGRSEQYF
TRBJ2-3 TRBD2 - TRBV29-1 TGCAGCGTTGACGGCACTAGCGGGGGCACAGATACGCAGTATTTT CSVDGTSGGTDTQYF
TRBJ1-2 TRBD1 - TRBV29-1 TGCAGCGCGACAGGGGGCGGATCTGGCTACACCTTC CSATGGGSGYTF
TRBJ1-5 - few TRBV4-2 TGTGCCAGCAGCCTCAACCTTCGACGGGGCAATCAGCCCCAGCATTTT CASSLNLRRGNQPQHF
TRBJ2-7 TRBD2 few TRBV7-3 TGTGCCAGCAGCTTACTAGCGGGGGCCTCCTACGAGCAGTACTTC CASSLLAGASYEQYF
TRBJ2-1 TRBD2 few TRBV4-1 TGCGCCAGCAGCCAACAAATAGCGGGGAATGAGCAGTTCTTC CASSQQIAGNEQFF
TRBJ1-1 TRBD1 - TRBV5-1 TGCGCCAGCAGCTCACCGACAGGGCACACTGAAGCTTTCTTT CASSSPTGHTEAFF
TRBJ2-7 - - TRBV1 TGCACCAGCAGCCAAGTGGGGGACAGAGGGACCTACGAGCAGTACTTC CTSSQVGDRGTYEQYF
TRBJ2-3 TRBD2 - TRBV4-3 TGCGCCAGCAGCCCCCAGACTAGCAGGTCAGATACGCAGTATTTT CASSPQTSRSDTQYF
TRBJ2-1 - few TRBV14 TGTGCCAGCAGCCAACAGCTGAGCAGCGGATACAATGAGCAGTTCTTC CASSQQLSSGYNEQFF
TRBJ2-3 TRBD2 few TRBV7-6 TGTGCCAGCAGCTTAGCGCTAGCGGGAGGCACAGATACGCAGTATTTT CASSLALAGGTDTQYF
TRBJ2-1 - - TRBV5-1 TGTGCCAGCAGCTGGGACTTAAGCGGCGATGAGCAGTTCTTC CASSWDLSGDEQFF
TRBJ2-5 - few TRBV7-6 TGTGCCAGCAGCTTAGGACTCTCTGGAACCCAGTACTTC CASSLGLSGTQYF
TRBJ1-1 - many TRBV2 TGTGCCAGCCTATCGGACAGATCAGGTACTGAAGCTTTCTTT CASLSDRSGTEAFF
TRBJ2-1 - - TRBV27 TGTGCCAGCAGTACCGGACAGAGCTCCTACAATGAGCAGTTCTTC CASSTGQSSYNEQFF
TRBJ2-5 - - TRBV5-1 TGCGCCAGCAGCAACAGGGCAGACGAGACCCAGTACTTC CASSNRADETQYF